This TCR beta chain was sequenced in a study of cytomegalovirus exposure and HLA in healthy donors (dated by TCRdb to the late 2010s). Concerning the study at large: According to an earlier analysis of several hundred of the donors, 150 million to 200 million T cells yielded 100 million or so unique TCR beta sequences and around 300 Gb of sequence data. An early release that covered more than 550 HLA-typed donors contained approximately 320 gigabases of sequencing data and tens of millions of unique TCR sequences. The genetic ancestry cluster associated with self-reported Caucasian donors included roughly four fifths of the roughly 400 genotyped donors. The study aimed to test whether cataloging public T cell receptors could reveal signatures of past pathogen exposure. Using immunosequencing, the study profiled T cell repertoires from fewer than 850 subjects and related those repertoires to cytomegalovirus serostatus. Besides the first cohort of 500 to 700 subjects, a separate validation cohort made up of roughly 130 different subjects was used. High-throughput TCR immunosequencing, statistical association of individual TCRs with disease status, and machine learning were combined to predict cytomegalovirus infection status. A later analysis re-examined previously published TCR beta repertoires from about 670 donors and added high-resolution HLA genotyping to investigate patterns of TCR occurrence. In the later analysis, no new phenotypic data were used to find candidate immune exposures; instead, reliance was placed on TCR beta sequences and their occurrence across donors. To decide whether each TCR beta V gene segment behaved as functional or pseudogenic, an earlier analysis of some 600 of the donors relied on high-throughput TCR beta sequencing. Donor age, sex, ethnicity and CMV serostatus were compiled alongside the repertoire data. A later genetic analysis took genome-wide SNP genotypes for about 65% of the 666 donors and used that subset as a discovery cohort. Every repertoire in the discovery cohort had been generated on one and the same sequencing platform. Both class I and class II loci were covered by HLA typing, at four-digit resolution. The number of typed donors differed by locus: roughly 620-640 for A, B, C, DRB1 and DQB1; approximately 530 for DQA1; some 590 for DPA1; and around 470 for DPB1. Because of strong linkage in the cohort, roughly five DR-DQ haplotypes were treated as single units for association and clustering. On average, roughly 240,000 unique TCR beta nucleotide sequences were sequenced per donor among 398 genotyped donors of the cohort, with roughly 18% of those sequences being non-productive.

A note on this clone: No antigen is known for it. At one of its ends the junction is not consistent with the germline gene, which may arise from a read error.

Reading the germline V gene (reference sequence) gives CDR1 SEHNR and CDR2 FQNEAQ. The CDR3 covers 16 residues, taking in both the cysteine and the phenylalanine. The kept DNA is CDR3 alone, 48 bases in frame from the first base. The cohort comprised around 690 healthy bone marrow donors. At the time of sampling, all cohort members were nominally healthy, though unrecorded immune exposures were likely present. The donor tested CMV seronegative and was one of the 352 seronegative cohort members. A peripheral blood sample was provided by each donor, and peripheral blood mononuclear cells were used for TCR beta sequencing. Genomic DNA was extracted from the blood cell samples with the Qiagen DNeasy Blood Extraction Kit. The library was produced with the immunoSEQ multiplex PCR assay. The multiplex PCR relied on a mix of 60 forward primers for TCR Vbeta segments and 13 reverse primers for TCR Jbeta segments. The CDR3 region of rearranged TCR beta genes was amplified from genomic DNA by a multiplex PCR assay. The amplified TCR beta libraries were sequenced on the Illumina HiSeq System as 87-base-pair reads. The source study handled its data this way. A later analysis tallied about 77 million unique TCR beta chains across the 660 or so repertoires, and around 10 million of those chains were shared by two or more donors. A nearest-neighbor algorithm error-corrected the raw reads and collapsed the reads into unique sequences, merging closely related sequences to remove PCR and sequencing errors. CDR3 sequences were aligned to IMGT reference sequences to assign V, D and J gene segments. For a sequence to be retained, a match of at least six nucleotides was required to both a V gene segment and a J gene segment. A rearrangement was called productive if the CDR3 had no stop codons and remained in frame with V and J, and every other rearrangement was called non-productive. CDR3 was defined by IMGT convention, running from the second conserved V-encoded cysteine to the conserved J-encoded phenylalanine. The earlier analysis of approximately 590 of the donors excluded any sequence lacking an unambiguous match to a single V gene segment. An earlier analysis of a few hundred of the donors called V segments functional above 56.7% productive rearrangements and segregating when the between-donor standard deviation exceeded 5%. A statistical classification framework was developed to diagnose cytomegalovirus status using the catalog of TCR beta chain sequences. V and J gene assignment, in a later analysis, came from comparing TCR nucleotide sequences with IMGT/GENE-DB human TR gene sequences. A later analysis assigned CDR3 sequences and most-parsimonious VDJ recombination scenarios with the TCRdist pipeline. In a later analysis, each TCR beta chain was defined by its CDR3 amino acid sequence together with its V-gene family, and reads without a unique V-gene family were excluded. To address suspected cross-contamination and a sequencing artifact, a later analysis removed around 590 highly shared, low-generation-probability nucleotide sequences. A later analysis calculated a clonal expansion index for each public chain from normalized within-repertoire ranks of inferred template counts. In a later analysis, generation probabilities were computed using a VDJ recombination model fitted to out-of-frame rearrangements, and the results were checked against IGoR. A later analysis scored TCR-TCR, TCR-HLA and TCR-CMV co-occurrence with hypergeometric tests, applying a repertoire-size bias correction to TCR pairs. A later analysis estimated false discovery rates by permuting HLA or CMV assignments 20 times. A later analysis grouped co-occurring TCRs with DBSCAN, adding TCRdist sequence similarity when clustering within HLA-allele-positive subsets. Co-occurrence clustering excluded repertoires with fewer than 30,000 or more than 120,000 public chains, plus five with anomalous nucleotide sharing. This immuneACCESS table, as held by TCRdb, lists in-frame sequences with V and J called but not all clones. Of the missing ones, under half trace to an unresolved V gene in checked studies; the others have no known cause. The V and J calls and clone size were taken over from that table, and D and trimming were inferred from the DNA. The sample yields 150,000 to 200,000 clones; 65% to 85% were counted once. The ten biggest clones cover approximately 0.8% of the sample.

The full study reports these points: Several of the top co-occurrence clusters appeared to be linked to parvovirus B19, influenza, CMV and Epstein-Barr virus, according to a later analysis. A further reported finding was that TCR beta sequences accurately predicted the HLA-A and HLA-B alleles for most subjects in the first cohort. In a later analysis, HLA-associated TCR beta chains were found to be more clonally expanded and to have lower generation probabilities than equally common non-associated chains. CMV serostatus was the only immune exposure information available for the cohort. A later genetic analysis associated a missense DCLRE1C variant with V-gene and J-gene trimming of TCR beta chains, and an independent cohort replicated the association. At a false discovery rate of 0.05, a later analysis linked under 20,000 TCR beta sequences to specific HLA alleles. The presence/absence analyses assumed that sequencing depth was roughly uniform across donors, and that assumption may not be true. A few of the identified cytomegalovirus-associated TCR beta chains were confirmed in vitro to be specific for cytomegalovirus antigens. Some IMGT-functional V segments, including TRBV6-2 and TRBV6-3, could not be told apart with the 87-base-pair reads, so those segments were excluded. Because HLA typing was unavailable for some donors at each locus, only the typed subset was used in association tests. Most TCR sequences were observed very rarely across donors, whereas some public TCRs were present in many individuals. In an earlier analysis of about 540 of the donors, most TCR beta V segments were observed in productive rearrangements about 87% or about 30% of the time, broadly matching IMGT annotations. Correlated functional status among segregating V segments might be attributable to linkage disequilibrium, but an unknown experimental factor could not be ruled out. The authors suggested that the approach could potentially be generalized to other disease states and immunological phenotypes. In the study, approximately 150 TCR beta chains were listed as associated with cytomegalovirus. A later genetic analysis reported fewer N-insertions in productive TCRs among donors in an Asian-associated ancestry cluster than the roughly 700-donor mean. A later analysis found that most CMV-associated TCR beta chains appeared HLA-restricted, with HLA associations seemingly driven largely by CMV exposure. The sequencing pipeline was judged likely to have produced a cluster of highly shared sequence variants as a technical artifact. Cytomegalovirus status was reported to be diagnosed by the classifier with high specificity and sensitivity in both the original and validation cohorts. The cohort was sequenced for TCR beta chains only, and without alpha or paired-chain data the features that could be detected were limited. A later analysis found that TCR association rates varied across HLA loci, with DRB1 alleles showing the most associated TCRs and HLA-C alleles the fewest. Because counts were too low, roughly 17 rarely observed V segments, including chromosome 9 orphons, were left out of the earlier analysis of several hundred of the donors. Strong co-occurrence of HLA alleles, especially DR and DQ, made assigning TCR associations to individual alleles difficult.

This sequence was found in a woman between 18 and 29 years old in good health and CMV-seronegative. Here the chain combines TRBV7-9 and TRBJ2-1; the D call could be TRBD1 or TRBD2, with each sharing 5 bases. The specimen was PBMCs. The sequenced DNA is TGTTCCAGCAGCTTAGGGACCGGGGAGCCCTACAATGAGCAGTTCTTC. This encodes CSSSLGTGEPYNEQFF.